This T cell receptor (beta chain) is from a study of blood T cell repertoires in COVID-19. This CDR3 spans 15 amino acids. V lost 7 bases to trimming and J lost 5 bases, with 18 bases between them. Germline V gives CDR1 SGHRS, CDR2 YFSETQ. In the original processing: It was from reference gene primer amplification that nucleated cell counts were estimated. The repertoire was sequenced with immunoSEQ multiplex PCR; TCRdb's copy has only in-frame clones and lacks some. That table furnishes V, J and clone size, whereas the DNA furnished D and trimming. Of about 300,000 clones in the sample, roughly 86% were seen once.

What was sequenced was PBMCs or T cells enriched from blood (not recorded which). V is TRBV5-1 and J is TRBJ1-4, with D possibly being TRBD1 (5 bases). The TCR originated in a woman aged 18-29 years who had recovered from COVID-19. This CDR3 is CASAAGPAENEKLFF. The CDR3 bases are TGCGCCAGCGCTGCGGGGCCGGCAGAGAATGAAAAACTGTTTTTT.